The 3 T cell receptor beta chains below all came from one sample that was sequenced in a study of blood T cells in healthy people across ages. It was with a sample-barcoded 5' primer and a J-beta primer mix that a second PCR of roughly 7 to 12 cycles was run. In TCRdb, the 5' RACE reads were re-called with MiXCR into one record per CDR3 protein. The sample records roughly 1.4 million distinct CDR3 sequences, around 59% being singletons. Source material: blood. These receptors were obtained from a man aged 18 to 35 in good health.

This clonotype was observed once. The chain uses TRBV29-1 and TRBJ1-2; D possibly corresponds to TRBD1 (5 bases). This CDR3 is 12 amino acids long. Germline loops: CDR1 SQVTM, CDR2 ANQGSEA. Trimming shortened V by 5 bases and J by 4 bases, and 11 bases separated the two germline ends. CDR3 sequence reads: CSVRDGRYGYTF. The DNA for the CDR3 is TGCAGCGTTCGGGACGGACGCTATGGCTACACCTTC.

This clonotype was found a few times. The rearrangement links TRBV7-2 to TRBJ1-1; perhaps TRBD1 as D (6 bases). CDR3 length: 14 residues. The V and J ends lost 5 bases and 9 bases respectively, with 19 bases between them. The germline V gene encodes CDR1 SGHTA and CDR2 FQGNSA. The CDR3 reads CASSLSRGQSQAFF. For the CDR3, the DNA is TGTGCCAGCAGCCTTAGCCGCGGACAGTCCCAAGCTTTCTTT.

In its sample, this clonotype was seen many times. The chain joins TRBV29-1 to TRBJ2-7; D is perhaps TRBD1 (6 bases). The CDR3 spans 12 residues. CDR1 is SQVTM and CDR2 is ANQGSEA in the germline V gene. With 6 bases removed from V and 4 bases from J, the gap between germline ends came to 13 bases. In DNA, the CDR3 is TGCAGCGTCGGCCCACAGGGTTACGAGCAGTACTTC. This encodes CSVGPQGYEQYF.